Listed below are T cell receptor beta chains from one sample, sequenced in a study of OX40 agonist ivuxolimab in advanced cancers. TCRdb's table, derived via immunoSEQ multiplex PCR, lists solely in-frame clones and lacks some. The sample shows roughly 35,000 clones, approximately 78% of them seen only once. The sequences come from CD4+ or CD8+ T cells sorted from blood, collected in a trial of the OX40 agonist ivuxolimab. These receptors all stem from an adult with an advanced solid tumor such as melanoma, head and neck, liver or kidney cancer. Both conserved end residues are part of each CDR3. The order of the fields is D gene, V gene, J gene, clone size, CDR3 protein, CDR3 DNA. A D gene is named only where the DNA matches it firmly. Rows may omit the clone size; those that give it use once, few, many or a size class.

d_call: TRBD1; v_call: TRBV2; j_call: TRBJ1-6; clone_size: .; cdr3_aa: CASSEGQPSHNSPLHF; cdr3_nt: TGTGCCAGCAGTGAGGGACAGCCAAGCCATAATTCACCCCTCCACTTT
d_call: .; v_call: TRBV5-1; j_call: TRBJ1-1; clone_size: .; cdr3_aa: CASSYGQSEAFF; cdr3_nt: TGCGCCAGCAGCTACGGGCAGAGTGAAGCTTTCTTT
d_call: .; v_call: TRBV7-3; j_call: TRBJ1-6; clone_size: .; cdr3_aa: CAESGSEIGSPLHF; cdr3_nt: TGTGCCGAAAGTGGCAGTGAGATTGGTTCACCCCTCCACTTT
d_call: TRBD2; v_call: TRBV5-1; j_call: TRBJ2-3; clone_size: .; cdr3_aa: CASSPSLAGGRTDTQYF; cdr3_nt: TGCGCCAGCAGCCCCTCACTAGCGGGGGGGCGCACAGATACGCAGTATTTT
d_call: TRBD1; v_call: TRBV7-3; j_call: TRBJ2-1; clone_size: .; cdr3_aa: CASSFRDRGSYNEQFF; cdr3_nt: TGTGCCAGCAGCTTCCGGGACAGGGGATCCTACAATGAGCAGTTCTTC
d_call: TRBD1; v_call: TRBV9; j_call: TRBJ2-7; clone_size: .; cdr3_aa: CASSGQGAYEQYF; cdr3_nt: TGTGCCAGCAGCGGACAGGGTGCCTACGAGCAGTACTTC
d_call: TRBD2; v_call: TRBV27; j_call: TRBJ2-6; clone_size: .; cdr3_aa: CASSSLAGGYSGANVLTF; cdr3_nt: TGTGCCAGCAGTTCACTAGCGGGAGGTTACTCTGGGGCCAACGTCCTGACTTTC
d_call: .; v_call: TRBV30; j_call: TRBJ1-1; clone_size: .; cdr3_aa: CAWRASGDTEAFF; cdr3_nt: TGTGCCTGGAGGGCGTCCGGGGACACTGAAGCTTTCTTT
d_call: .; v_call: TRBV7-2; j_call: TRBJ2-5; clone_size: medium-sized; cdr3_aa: CASSLGREVKTQYF; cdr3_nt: TGTGCCAGCAGCTTAGGCAGGGAGGTGAAGACCCAGTACTTC
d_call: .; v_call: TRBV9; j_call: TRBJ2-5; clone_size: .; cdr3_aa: CASSVGVGPQGTQYF; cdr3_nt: TGTGCCAGCAGCGTAGGAGTGGGACCCCAAGGGACCCAGTACTTC
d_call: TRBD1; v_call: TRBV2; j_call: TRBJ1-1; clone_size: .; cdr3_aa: CASRADRGRGKTEAFF; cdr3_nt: TGTGCCAGCAGAGCCGACAGGGGCCGAGGAAAGACTGAAGCTTTCTTT
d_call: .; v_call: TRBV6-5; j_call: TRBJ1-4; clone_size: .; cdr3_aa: CASSYEGGSEKLFF; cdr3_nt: TGTGCCAGCAGTTACGAGGGGGGAAGTGAAAAACTGTTTTTT
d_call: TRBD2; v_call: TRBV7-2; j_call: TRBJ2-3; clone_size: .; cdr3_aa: CASSLLGASGRGNTQYF; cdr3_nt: TGTGCCAGCAGCTTATTGGGGGCTAGCGGGAGAGGAAATACGCAGTATTTT
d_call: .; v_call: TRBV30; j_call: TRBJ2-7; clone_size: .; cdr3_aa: CAWSERGEQYF; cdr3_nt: TGTGCCTGGAGTGAGAGGGGCGAGCAGTACTTC
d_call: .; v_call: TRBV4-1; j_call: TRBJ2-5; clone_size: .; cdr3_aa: CASSPYKGDNQETQYF; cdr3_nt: TGCGCCAGCAGCCCTTACAAGGGGGACAACCAAGAGACCCAGTACTTC
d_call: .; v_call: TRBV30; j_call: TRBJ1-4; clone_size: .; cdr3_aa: CAWSRLEGHPFF; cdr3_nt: TGTGCCTGGAGTAGACTAGAGGGACACCCATTTTTT
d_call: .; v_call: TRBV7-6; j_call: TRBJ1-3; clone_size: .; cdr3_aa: CASSSGTSGNTIYF; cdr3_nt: TGTGCCAGCAGCTCCGGGACATCCGGAAACACCATATATTTT
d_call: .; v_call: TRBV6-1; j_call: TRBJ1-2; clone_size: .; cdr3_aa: CASSDRFRGSYGYTF; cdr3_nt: TGTGCCAGCAGTGATCGATTCCGGGGCTCCTATGGCTACACCTTC
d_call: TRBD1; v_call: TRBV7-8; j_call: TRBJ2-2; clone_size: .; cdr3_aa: CASSTLGTGGTGELFF; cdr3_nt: TGTGCCAGCAGCACCCTAGGGACAGGGGGTACCGGGGAGCTGTTTTTT
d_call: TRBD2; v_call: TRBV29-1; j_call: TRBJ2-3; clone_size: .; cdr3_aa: CSVADPKRGGPTDTQYF; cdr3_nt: TGCAGCGTCGCAGATCCCAAGCGGGGGGGCCCCACAGATACGCAGTATTTT
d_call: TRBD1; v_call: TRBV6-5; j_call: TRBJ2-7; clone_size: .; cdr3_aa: CASSYKTGHYEQYF; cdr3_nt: TGTGCCAGCAGTTACAAGACAGGGCACTACGAGCAGTACTTC
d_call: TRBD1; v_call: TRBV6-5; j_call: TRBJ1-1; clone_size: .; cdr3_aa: CASSRTGGGNTEAFF; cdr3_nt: TGTGCCAGCAGCCGTACAGGGGGCGGGAACACTGAAGCTTTCTTT
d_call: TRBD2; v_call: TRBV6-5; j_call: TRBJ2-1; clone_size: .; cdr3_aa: CASSYSVAGGGDEQFF; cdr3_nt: TGTGCCAGCAGTTACTCGGTTGCGGGAGGGGGGGATGAGCAGTTCTTC
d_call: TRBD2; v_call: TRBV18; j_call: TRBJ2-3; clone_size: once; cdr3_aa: CASSPAGVTQYF; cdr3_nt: TGTGCCAGCTCACCTGCGGGAGTTACGCAGTATTTT
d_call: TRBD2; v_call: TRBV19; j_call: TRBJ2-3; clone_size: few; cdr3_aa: CASRTSGTDTQYF; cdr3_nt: TGTGCCAGTAGAACTAGCGGCACAGATACGCAGTATTTT
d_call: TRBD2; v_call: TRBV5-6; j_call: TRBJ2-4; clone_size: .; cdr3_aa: CASSLWIAGAKNIQYF; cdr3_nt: TGTGCCAGCAGCTTGTGGATAGCGGGAGCCAAAAACATTCAGTACTTC
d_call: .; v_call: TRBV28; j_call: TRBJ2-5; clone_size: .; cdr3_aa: CASRSPGRRFEQYF; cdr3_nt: TGTGCCAGCAGGTCGCCGGGACGTCGGTTTGAGCAGTACTTC
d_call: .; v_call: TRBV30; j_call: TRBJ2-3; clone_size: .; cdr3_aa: CAGGRGHRRDTQYF; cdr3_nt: TGTGCCGGGGGACGGGGACACAGGAGGGATACGCAGTATTTT
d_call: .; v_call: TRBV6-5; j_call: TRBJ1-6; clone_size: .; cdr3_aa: CASSYRLNSPLHF; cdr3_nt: TGTGCCAGCAGTTACAGACTTAATTCACCCCTCCACTTT
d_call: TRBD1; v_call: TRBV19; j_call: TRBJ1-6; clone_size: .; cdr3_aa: CASRGTANNSPLHF; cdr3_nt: TGTGCCAGCCGGGGGACAGCTAATAATTCACCCCTCCACTTT
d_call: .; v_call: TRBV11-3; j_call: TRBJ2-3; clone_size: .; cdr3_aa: CASSNGNTDTQYF; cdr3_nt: TGTGCCAGCAGCAACGGCAACACAGATACGCAGTATTTT
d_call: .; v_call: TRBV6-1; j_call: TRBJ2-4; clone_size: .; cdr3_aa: CASSYRDPDIQYF; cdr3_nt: TGTGCCAGCAGTTATCGGGACCCAGACATTCAGTACTTC
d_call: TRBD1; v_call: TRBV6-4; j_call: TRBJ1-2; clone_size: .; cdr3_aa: CARPGQGAPSYGYTF; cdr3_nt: TGTGCCAGGCCGGGACAGGGGGCTCCATCCTATGGCTACACCTTC
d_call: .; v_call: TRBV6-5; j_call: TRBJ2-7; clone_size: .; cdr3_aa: CASSLFKGTYEQYF; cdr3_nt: TGTGCCAGCAGCCTCTTCAAAGGCACCTACGAGCAGTACTTC
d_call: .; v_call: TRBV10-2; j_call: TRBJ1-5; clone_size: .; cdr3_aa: CASSETGLGSNQPQHF; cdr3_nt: TGCGCCAGCAGTGAAACTGGATTAGGTAGCAATCAGCCCCAGCATTTT
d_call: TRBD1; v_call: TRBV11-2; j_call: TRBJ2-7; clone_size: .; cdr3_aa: CASSSFPGQGTYEQYF; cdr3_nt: TGTGCCAGCAGCTCGTTTCCGGGACAGGGAACCTACGAGCAGTACTTC
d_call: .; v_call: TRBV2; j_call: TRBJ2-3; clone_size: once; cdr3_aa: CASSRDRTDTQYF; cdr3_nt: TGTGCCAGCAGCCGGGACCGGACAGATACGCAGTATTTT
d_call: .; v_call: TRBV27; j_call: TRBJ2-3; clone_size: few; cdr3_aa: CASSPLQGLSTDTQYF; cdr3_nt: TGTGCCAGCAGTCCCCTTCAGGGGCTTAGCACAGATACGCAGTATTTT
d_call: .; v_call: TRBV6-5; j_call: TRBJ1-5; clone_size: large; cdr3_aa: CASRRDGNQPQHF; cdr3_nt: TGTGCCAGCAGGCGGGACGGAAATCAGCCCCAGCATTTT
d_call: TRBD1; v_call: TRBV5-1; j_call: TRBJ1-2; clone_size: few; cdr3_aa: CASSLGDRTDYGYTF; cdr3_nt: TGCGCCAGCAGCTTGGGGGACAGGACGGACTATGGCTACACCTTC
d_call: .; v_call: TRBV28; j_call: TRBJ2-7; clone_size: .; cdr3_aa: CASRPVQGSFEQYF; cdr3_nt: TGTGCCAGCAGACCCGTACAGGGATCGTTTGAGCAGTACTTC
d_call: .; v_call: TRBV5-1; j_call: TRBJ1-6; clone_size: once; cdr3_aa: CASSLGVGNSPLHF; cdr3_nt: TGCGCCAGCAGCCTGGGGGTAGGGAATTCACCCCTCCACTTT
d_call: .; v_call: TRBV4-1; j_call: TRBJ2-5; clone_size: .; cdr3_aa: CASSQERIRETQYF; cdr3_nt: TGCGCCAGCAGCCAAGAGAGAATTAGAGAGACCCAGTACTTC
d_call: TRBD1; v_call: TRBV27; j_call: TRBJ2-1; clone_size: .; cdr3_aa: CASSLGQGSRYNEQFF; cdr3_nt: TGTGCCAGCAGTTTAGGACAGGGGTCAAGGTACAATGAGCAGTTCTTC
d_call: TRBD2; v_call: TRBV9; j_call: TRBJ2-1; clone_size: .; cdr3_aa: CASSQRPGTSGLSEQFF; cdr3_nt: TGTGCCAGCAGCCAAAGACCCGGGACTAGCGGGCTCAGTGAGCAGTTCTTC
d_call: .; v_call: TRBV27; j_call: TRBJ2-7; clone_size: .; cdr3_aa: CASMGGASYEQYF; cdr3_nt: TGTGCCAGCATGGGGGGGGCCTCCTACGAGCAGTACTTC
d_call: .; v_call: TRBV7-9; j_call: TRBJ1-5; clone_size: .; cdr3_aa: CASSPGTQPQHF; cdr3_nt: TGTGCCAGCAGCCCGGGGACTCAGCCCCAGCATTTT
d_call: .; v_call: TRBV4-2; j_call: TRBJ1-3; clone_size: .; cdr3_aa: CASSQDLSRTIYF; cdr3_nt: TGTGCCAGCAGCCAAGATTTGTCGAGAACCATATATTTT
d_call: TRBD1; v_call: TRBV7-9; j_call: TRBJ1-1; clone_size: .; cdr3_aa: CASSLGQGGIRVMNTEAFF; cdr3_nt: TGTGCCAGCAGCTTGGGACAGGGGGGGATTCGGGTAATGAACACTGAAGCTTTCTTT
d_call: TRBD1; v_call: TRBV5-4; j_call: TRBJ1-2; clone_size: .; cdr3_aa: CASSLWGTGAGYTF; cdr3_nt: TGTGCCAGCAGCTTGTGGGGGACAGGGGCCGGCTACACCTTC
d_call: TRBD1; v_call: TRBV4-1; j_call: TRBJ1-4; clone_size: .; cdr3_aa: CASSKGQGATNEKLFF; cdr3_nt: TGCGCCAGCAGCAAGGGACAGGGGGCAACTAATGAAAAACTGTTTTTT
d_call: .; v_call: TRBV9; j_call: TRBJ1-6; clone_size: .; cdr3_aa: CASRKDITNSPLHF; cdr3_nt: TGTGCCAGCAGAAAAGACATTACCAATTCACCCCTCCACTTT
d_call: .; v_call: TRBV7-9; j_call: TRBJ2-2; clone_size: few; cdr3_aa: CASSPPRENTGELFF; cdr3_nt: TGTGCCAGCAGCCCGCCCAGGGAAAACACCGGGGAGCTGTTTTTT
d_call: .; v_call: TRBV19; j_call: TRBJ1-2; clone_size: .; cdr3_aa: CASSRISADNYGYTF; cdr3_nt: TGTGCCAGTAGTAGAATTTCGGCAGATAACTATGGCTACACCTTC
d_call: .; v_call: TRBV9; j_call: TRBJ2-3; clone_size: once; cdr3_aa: CASSPGDTSTDTQYF; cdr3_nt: TGTGCCAGCAGCCCCGGGGACACCTCTACAGATACGCAGTATTTT
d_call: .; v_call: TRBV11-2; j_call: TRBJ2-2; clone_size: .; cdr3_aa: CASSRGRNTGELFF; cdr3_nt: TGTGCCAGCAGCCGGGGACGGAACACCGGGGAGCTGTTTTTT
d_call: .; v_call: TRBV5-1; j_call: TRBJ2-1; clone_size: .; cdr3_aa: CASSSGRTYNEQFF; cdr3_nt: TGCGCCAGCAGCTCGGGACGGACATACAATGAGCAGTTCTTC
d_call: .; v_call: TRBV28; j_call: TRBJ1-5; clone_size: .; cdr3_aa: CASSFLARLKQPQHF; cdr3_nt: TGTGCCAGCAGTTTCTTAGCGCGCTTAAAACAGCCCCAGCATTTT
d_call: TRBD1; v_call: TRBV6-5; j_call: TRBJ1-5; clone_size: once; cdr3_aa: CASSKTGGHQPQHF; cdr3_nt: TGTGCCAGCAGTAAGACAGGGGGCCATCAGCCCCAGCATTTT
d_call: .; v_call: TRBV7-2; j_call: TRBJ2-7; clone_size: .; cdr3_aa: CASSLTPGAYEQYF; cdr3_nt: TGTGCCAGCAGCTTAACTCCGGGGGCCTACGAGCAGTACTTC